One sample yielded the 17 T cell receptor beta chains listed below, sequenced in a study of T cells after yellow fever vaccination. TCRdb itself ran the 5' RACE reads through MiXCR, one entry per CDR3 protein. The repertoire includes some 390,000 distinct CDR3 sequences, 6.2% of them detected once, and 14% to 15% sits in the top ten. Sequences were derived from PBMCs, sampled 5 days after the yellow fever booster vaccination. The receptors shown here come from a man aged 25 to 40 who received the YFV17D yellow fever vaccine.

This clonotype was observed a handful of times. The CDR3 protein is CASSPLAGGLSRQETQYF. As DNA, the CDR3 is TGTGCCAGCAGCCCCTTAGCGGGAGGCCTTTCGAGGCAAGAGACCCAGTACTTC. This chain uses TRBV14 with TRBJ2-5; 10 bases match TRBD2. The CDR3 extends over 18 amino acids. CDR1 is SGHDN and CDR2 is FVKESK in the germline V gene. The junction had 13 bases not matched to a gene; V was cut back by 4 bases and J by 2 bases.

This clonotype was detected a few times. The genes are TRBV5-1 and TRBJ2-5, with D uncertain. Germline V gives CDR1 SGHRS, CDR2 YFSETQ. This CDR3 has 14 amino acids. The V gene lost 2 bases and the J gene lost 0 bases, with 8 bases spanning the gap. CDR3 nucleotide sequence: TGCGCCAGCAGCTTCCAGGTTAACCAAGAGACCCAGTACTTC. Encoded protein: CASSFQVNQETQYF.

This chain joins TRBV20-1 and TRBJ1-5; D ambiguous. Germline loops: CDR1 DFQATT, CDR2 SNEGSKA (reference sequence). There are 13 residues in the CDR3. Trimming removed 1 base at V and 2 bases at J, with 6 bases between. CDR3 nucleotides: TGCAGTGCTAGAGGGGATGGCAATCAGCCCCAGCATTTT. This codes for CSARGDGNQPQHF.

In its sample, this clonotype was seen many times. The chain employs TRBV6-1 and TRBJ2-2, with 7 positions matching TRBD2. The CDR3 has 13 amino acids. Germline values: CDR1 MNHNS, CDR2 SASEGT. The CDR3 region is CVAAGLLNGELFF. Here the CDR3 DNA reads TGTGTCGCTGCGGGACTACTTAATGGGGAGCTGTTTTTT.

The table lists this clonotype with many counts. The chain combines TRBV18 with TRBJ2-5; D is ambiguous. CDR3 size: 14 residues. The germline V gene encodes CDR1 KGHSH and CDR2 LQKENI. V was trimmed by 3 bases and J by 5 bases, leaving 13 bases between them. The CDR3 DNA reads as TGTGCCAGCTCACCTCCCTCCCGGCGGGAGACCCAGTACTTC. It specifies CASSPPSRRETQYF.

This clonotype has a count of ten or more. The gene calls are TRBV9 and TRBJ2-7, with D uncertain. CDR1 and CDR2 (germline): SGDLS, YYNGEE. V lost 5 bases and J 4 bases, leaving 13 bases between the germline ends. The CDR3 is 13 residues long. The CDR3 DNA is TGTGCCAGCAGTAGGACCCAATCGTACGAGCAGTACTTC. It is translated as CASSRTQSYEQYF.

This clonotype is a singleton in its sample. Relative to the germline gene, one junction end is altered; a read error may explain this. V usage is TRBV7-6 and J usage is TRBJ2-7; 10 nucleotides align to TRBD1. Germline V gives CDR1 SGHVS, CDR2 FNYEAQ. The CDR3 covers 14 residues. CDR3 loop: CAISIGQGVYEQYF. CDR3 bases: TGTGCCATCAGCATTGGACAGGGGGTCTACGAGCAGTACTTC.

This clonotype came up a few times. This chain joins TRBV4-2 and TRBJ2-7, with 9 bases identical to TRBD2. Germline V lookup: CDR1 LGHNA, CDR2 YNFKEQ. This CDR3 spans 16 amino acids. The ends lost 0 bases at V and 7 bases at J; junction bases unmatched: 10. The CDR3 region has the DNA TGTGCCAGCAGCCAAGATCAGGCGGGAGGGCCCCGGGAGCAGTACTTC. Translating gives CASSQDQAGGPREQYF.

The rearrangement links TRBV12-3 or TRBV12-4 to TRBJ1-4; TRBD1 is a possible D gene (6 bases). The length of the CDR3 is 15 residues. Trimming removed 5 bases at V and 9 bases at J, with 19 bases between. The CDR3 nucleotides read TGTGCCAGCAGTCGTAATGAGGGGGGGCGCAAAAAACTGTTTTTT. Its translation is CASSRNEGGRKKLFF.

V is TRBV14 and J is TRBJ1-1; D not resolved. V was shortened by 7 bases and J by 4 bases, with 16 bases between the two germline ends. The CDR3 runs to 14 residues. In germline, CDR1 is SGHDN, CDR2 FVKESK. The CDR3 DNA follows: TGTGCCAGCACCCTAATGCAGGTCGGCACTGAAGCTTTCTTT. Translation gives CASTLMQVGTEAFF.

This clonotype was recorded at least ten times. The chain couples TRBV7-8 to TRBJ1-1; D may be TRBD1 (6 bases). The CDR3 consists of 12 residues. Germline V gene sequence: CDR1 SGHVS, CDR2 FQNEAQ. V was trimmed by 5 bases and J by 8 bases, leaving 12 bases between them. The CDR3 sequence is CASSPTGTEAFF. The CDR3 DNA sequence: TGTGCCAGCAGCCCAACTGGGACAGAAGCTTTCTTT.

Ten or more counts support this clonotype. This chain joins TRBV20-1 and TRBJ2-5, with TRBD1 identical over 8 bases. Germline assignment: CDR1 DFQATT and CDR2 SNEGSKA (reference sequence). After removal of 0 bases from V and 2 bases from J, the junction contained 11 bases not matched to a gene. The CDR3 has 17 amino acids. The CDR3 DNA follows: TGCAGTGCTAGAGATTCAGGGGGCAGGGACCCTCAAGAGACCCAGTACTTC. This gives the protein CSARDSGGRDPQETQYF.

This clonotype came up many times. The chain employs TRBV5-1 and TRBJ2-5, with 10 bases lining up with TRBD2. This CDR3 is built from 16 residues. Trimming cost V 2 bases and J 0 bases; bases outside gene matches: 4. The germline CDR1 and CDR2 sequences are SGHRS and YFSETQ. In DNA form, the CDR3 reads TGCGCCAGCAGCTTACTAGCGGGATACTACCAAGAGACCCAGTACTTC. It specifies CASSLLAGYYQETQYF. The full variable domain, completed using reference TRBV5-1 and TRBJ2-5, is KAGVTQTPRYLIKTRGQQVTLSCSPISGHRSVSWYQQTPGQGLQFLFEYFSETQRNKGNFPGRFSGRQFSNSRSEMNVSTLELGDSALYLCASSLLAGYYQETQYFGPGTRLLVL.

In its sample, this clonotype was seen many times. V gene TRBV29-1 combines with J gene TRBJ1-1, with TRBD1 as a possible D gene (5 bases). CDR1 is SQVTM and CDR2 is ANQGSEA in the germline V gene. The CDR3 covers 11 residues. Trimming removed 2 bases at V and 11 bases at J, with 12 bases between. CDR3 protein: CSVEYGTEAFF. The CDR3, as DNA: TGCAGCGTTGAATACGGGACCGAGGCTTTCTTT.

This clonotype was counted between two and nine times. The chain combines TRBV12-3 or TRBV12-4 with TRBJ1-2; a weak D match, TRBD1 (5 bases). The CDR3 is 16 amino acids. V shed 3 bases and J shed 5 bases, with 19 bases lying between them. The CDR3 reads CASSFSYGRVKYGYTF. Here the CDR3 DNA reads TGTGCCAGCAGTTTTTCTTACGGCAGGGTCAAATATGGCTACACCTTC.

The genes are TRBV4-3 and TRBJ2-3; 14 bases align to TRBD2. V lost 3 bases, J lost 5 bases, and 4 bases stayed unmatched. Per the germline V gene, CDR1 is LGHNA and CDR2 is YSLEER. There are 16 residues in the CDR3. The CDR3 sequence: CASSHGLAGGGDTQYF. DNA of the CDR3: TGCGCCAGCAGCCATGGACTAGCGGGAGGTGGAGATACGCAGTATTTT.

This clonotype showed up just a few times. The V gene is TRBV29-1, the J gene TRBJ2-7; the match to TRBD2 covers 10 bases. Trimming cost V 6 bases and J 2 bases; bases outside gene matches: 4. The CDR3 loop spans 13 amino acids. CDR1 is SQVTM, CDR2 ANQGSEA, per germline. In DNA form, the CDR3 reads TGCAGCGTCGGGACTAGCGACCCCTACGAGCAGTACTTC. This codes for CSVGTSDPYEQYF.